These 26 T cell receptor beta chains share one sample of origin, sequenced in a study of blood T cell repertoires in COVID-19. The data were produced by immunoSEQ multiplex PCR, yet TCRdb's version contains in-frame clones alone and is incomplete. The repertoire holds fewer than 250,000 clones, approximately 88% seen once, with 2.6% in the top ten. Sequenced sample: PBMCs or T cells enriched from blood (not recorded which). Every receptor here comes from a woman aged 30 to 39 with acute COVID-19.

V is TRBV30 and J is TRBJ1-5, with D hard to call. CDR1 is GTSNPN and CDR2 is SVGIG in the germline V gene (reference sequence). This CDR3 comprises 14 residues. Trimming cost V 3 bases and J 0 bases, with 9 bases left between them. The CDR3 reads CAWSRLDSNQPQHF. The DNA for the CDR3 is TGTGCCTGGAGCAGGCTGGATAGCAATCAGCCCCAGCATTTT. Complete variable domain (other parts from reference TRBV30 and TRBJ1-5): SQTIHQWPATLVQPVGSPLSLECTVEGTSNPNLYWYRQAAGRGLQLLFYSVGIGQISSEVPQNLSASRPQDRQFILSSKKLLLSDSGFYLCAWSRLDSNQPQHFGDGTRLSIL.

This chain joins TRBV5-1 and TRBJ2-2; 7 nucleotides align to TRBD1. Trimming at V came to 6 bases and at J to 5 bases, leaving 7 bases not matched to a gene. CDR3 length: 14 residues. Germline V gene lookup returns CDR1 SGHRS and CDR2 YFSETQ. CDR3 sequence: CASKNRGGTGELFF. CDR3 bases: TGCGCCAGCAAGAACAGGGGTGGGACCGGGGAGCTGTTTTTT.

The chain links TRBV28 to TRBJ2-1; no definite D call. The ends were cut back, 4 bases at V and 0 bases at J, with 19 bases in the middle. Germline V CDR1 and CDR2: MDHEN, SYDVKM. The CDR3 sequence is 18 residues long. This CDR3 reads CASSSVSSAARSYNEQFF. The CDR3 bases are TGTGCCAGCAGTTCTGTCTCCAGCGCGGCCCGCTCCTACAATGAGCAGTTCTTC.

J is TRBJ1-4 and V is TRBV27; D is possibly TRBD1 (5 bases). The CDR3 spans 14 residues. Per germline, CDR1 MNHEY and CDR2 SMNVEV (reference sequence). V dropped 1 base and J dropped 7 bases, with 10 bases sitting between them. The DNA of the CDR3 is TGTGCCAGCAGTTTATACAGGAGGGGTGAAAAACTGTTTTTT. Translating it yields CASSLYRRGEKLFF.

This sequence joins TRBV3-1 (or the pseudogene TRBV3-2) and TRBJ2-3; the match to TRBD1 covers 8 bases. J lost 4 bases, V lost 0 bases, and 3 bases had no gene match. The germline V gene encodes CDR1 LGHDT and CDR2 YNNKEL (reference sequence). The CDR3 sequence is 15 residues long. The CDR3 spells CASSQEGTGSDTQYF. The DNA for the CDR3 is TGTGCCAGCAGCCAAGAAGGGACAGGCTCAGATACGCAGTATTTT.

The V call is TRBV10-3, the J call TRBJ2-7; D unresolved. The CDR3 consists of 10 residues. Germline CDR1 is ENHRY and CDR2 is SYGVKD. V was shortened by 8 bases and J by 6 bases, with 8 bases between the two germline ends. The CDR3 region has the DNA TGTGCCATCGGTAGTAGCGAGCAGTACTTC. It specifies CAIGSSEQYF.

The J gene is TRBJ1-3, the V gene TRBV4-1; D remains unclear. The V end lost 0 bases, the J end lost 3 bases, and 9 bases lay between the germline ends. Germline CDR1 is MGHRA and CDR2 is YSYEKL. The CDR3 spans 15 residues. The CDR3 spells CASSQDWAVGNTIYF. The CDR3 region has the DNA TGCGCCAGCAGCCAAGATTGGGCAGTTGGAAACACCATATATTTT.

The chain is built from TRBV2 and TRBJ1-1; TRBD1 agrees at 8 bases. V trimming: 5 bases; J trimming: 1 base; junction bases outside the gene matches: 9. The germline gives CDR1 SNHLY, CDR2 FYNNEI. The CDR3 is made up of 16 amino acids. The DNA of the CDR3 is TGTGCCAGCAGTTGGAGGAGGCAGGGGGCGAACACTGAAGCTTTCTTT. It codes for CASSWRRQGANTEAFF.

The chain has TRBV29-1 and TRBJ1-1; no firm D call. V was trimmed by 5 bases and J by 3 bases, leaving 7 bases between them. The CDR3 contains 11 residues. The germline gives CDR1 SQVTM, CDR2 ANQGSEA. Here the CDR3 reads CSVLRYTEAFF. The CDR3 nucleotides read TGCAGCGTTCTCCGGTACACTGAAGCTTTCTTT.

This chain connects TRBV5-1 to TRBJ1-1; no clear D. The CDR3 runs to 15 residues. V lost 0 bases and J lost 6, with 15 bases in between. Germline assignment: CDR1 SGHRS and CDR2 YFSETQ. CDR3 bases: TGCGCCAGCAGCTTGGGATCAGGATCCGGCTCTGAAGCTTTCTTT. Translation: CASSLGSGSGSEAFF.

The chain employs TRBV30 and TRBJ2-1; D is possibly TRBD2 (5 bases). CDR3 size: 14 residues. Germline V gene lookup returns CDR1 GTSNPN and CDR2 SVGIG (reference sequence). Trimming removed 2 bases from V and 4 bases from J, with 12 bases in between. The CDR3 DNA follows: TGTGCCTGGAGTCCTCGGGGATTATACAATGAGCAGTTCTTC. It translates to CAWSPRGLYNEQFF.

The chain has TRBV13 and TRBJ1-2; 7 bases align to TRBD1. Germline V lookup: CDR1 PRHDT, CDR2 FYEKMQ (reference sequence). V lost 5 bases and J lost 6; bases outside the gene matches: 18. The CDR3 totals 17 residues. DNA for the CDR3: TGTGCCAGCAGCCCCCCCCGGGACAGTCTGTTATGGGATGGCTACACCTTC. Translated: CASSPPRDSLLWDGYTF.

CDR3 residues: CASSQEGPSRGRTYNSPLHF. CDR3 nucleotide sequence: TGTGCCAGCAGCCAAGAAGGCCCGAGCCGGGGGAGGACCTATAATTCACCCCTCCACTTT. The chain carries TRBV4-2 and TRBJ1-6, with a weak D call TRBD1 (5 bases). Per the germline V gene, CDR1 is LGHNA and CDR2 is YNFKEQ. The germline V and J ends were trimmed by 0 bases and 2 bases, with 20 bases remaining between them. The CDR3 totals 20 residues.

The CDR3 protein is CASSYGAGEETQYF. The CDR3 DNA is TGTGCCAGCAGTTACGGAGCGGGGGAAGAGACCCAGTACTTC. V and J are TRBV6-5 and TRBJ2-5, with 8 bases lining up with TRBD2. The CDR3 loop spans 14 amino acids. V trimming: 2 bases; J trimming: 3 bases; junction bases outside the gene matches: 2. The V gene's germline CDR1 is MNHEY and CDR2 SVGAGI.

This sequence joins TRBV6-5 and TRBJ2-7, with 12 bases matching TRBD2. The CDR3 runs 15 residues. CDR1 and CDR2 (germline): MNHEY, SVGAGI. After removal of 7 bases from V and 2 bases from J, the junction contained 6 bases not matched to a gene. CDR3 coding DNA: TGTGCCAGCACCAGACTAGCGGGGGACCCCTACGAGCAGTACTTC. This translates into CASTRLAGDPYEQYF.

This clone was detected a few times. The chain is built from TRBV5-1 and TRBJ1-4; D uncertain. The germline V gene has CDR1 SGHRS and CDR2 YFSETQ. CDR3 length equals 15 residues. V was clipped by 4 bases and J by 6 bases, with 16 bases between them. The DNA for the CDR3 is TGCGCCAGCAGCATGTCCACAATATCTGATGAAAAACTGTTTTTT. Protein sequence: CASSMSTISDEKLFF. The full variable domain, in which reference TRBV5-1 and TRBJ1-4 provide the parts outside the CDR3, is KAGVTQTPRYLIKTRGQQVTLSCSPISGHRSVSWYQQTPGQGLQFLFEYFSETQRNKGNFPGRFSGRQFSNSRSEMNVSTLELGDSALYLCASSMSTISDEKLFFGSGTQLSVL.

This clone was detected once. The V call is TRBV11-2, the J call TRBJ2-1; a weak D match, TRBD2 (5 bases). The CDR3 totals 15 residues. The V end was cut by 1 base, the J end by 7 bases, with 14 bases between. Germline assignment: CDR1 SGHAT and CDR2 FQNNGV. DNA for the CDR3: TGTGCCAGCAGCTTAGCACTAGAGCCCTTTAATGAGCAGTTCTTC. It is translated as CASSLALEPFNEQFF.

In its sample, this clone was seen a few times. The CDR3 sequence is CSALREYEAFF. CDR3 in DNA: TGCAGTGCCCTTAGAGAGTATGAAGCTTTCTTT. The chain combines TRBV20-1 with TRBJ1-1, with D hard to call. The CDR3 runs to 11 residues. Between the trimmed V and J ends, which lost 6 bases and 7 bases, there was a span of 12 bases. CDR1 and CDR2 from the germline V gene are DFQATT and SNEGSKA (reference sequence).

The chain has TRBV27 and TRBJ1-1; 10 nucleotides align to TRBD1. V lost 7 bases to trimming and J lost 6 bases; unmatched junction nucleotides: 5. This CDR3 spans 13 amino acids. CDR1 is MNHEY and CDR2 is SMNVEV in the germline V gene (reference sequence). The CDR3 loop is CASTTGTGAEAFF. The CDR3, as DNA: TGTGCCAGCACCACAGGGACAGGGGCTGAAGCTTTCTTT.

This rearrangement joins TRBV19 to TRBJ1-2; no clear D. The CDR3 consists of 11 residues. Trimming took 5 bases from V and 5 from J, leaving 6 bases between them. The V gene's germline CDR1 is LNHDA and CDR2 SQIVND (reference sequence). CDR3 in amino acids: CASSAVYGYTF. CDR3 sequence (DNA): TGTGCCAGTAGTGCGGTATATGGCTACACCTTC.

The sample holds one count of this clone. The CDR3 reads CASSLAGDYNEQFF. Here the CDR3 DNA reads TGTGCCAGCAGTTTGGCAGGGGACTACAATGAGCAGTTCTTC. This rearrangement joins TRBV27 to TRBJ2-1; TRBD1 is a possible D gene (6 bases). V was shortened by 3 bases and J by 3 bases, with 9 bases between the two germline ends. Germline values: CDR1 MNHEY, CDR2 SMNVEV (reference sequence). The CDR3 runs 14 residues.

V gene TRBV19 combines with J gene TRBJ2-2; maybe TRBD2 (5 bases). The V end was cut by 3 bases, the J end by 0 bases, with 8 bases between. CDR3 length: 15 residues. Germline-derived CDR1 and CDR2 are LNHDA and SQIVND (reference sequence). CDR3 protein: CASSIGLTNTGELFF. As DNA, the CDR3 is TGTGCCAGTAGTATCGGACTGACGAACACCGGGGAGCTGTTTTTT.

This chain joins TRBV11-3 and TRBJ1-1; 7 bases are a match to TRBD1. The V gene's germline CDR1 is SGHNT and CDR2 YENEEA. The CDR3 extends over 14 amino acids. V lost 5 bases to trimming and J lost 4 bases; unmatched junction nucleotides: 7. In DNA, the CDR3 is TGTGCCAGCAGCACCCGACAGGGCACCACTGAAGCTTTCTTT. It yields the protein CASSTRQGTTEAFF.

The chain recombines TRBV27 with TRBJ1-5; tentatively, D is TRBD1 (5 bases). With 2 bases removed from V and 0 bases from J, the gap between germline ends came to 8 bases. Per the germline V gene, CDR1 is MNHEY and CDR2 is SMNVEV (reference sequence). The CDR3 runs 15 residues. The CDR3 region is CASSLQGNSNQPQHF. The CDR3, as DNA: TGTGCCAGCAGTTTACAGGGAAATAGCAATCAGCCCCAGCATTTT.

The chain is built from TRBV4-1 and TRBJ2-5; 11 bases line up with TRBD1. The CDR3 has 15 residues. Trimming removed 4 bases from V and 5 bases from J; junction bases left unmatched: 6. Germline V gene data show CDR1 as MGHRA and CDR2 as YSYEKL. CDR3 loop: CASSPIGQGAETQYF. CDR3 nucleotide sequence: TGCGCCAGCAGCCCTATCGGACAGGGGGCTGAGACCCAGTACTTC.

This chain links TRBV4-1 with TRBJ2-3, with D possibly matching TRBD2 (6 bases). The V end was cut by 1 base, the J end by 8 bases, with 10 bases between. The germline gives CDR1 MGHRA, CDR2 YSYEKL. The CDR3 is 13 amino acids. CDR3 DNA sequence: TGCGCCAGCAGCCAAGGCCCCGGGGGTACGCAGTATTTT. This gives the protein CASSQGPGGTQYF.